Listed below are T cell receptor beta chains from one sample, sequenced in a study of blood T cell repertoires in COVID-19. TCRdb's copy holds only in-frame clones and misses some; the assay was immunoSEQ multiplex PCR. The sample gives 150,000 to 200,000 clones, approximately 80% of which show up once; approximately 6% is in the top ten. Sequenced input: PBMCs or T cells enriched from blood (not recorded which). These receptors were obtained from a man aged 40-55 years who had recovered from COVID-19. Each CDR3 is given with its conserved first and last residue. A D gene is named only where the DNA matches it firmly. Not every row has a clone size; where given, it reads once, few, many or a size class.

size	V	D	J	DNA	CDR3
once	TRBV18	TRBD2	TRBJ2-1	TGTGCCAGCTCACCACCGACTAGCTATGAGCAGTTCTTC	CASSPPTSYEQFF
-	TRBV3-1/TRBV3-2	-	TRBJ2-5	TGTGCCAGCAGCCAAGGTGGGGGGGCCCAAGAGACCCAGTACTTC	CASSQGGGAQETQYF
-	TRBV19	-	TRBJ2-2	TGTGCCAGTAGTATAGGGCCAGCGGACACCGGGGAGCTGTTTTTT	CASSIGPADTGELFF
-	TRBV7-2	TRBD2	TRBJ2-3	TGTGCCAGCAGCTTAACGCGGGGGGGACGGGATACGCAGTATTTT	CASSLTRGGRDTQYF
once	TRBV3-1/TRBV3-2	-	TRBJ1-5	TGTGCCAGCAGCCAACAGGTGAATCAGCCCCAGCATTTT	CASSQQVNQPQHF
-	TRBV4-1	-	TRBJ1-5	TGCGCCAGCTCTCTGGGGGGGGATCAGCCCCAGCATTTT	CASSLGGDQPQHF
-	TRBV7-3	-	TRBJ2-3	TGTGCCAGCAGCTTAACAGAGCTCGGCACAGATACGCAGTATTTT	CASSLTELGTDTQYF
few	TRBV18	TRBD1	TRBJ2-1	TGTGCCAGCTCACCGGGACAGGGTGGGACCGGGCAGTTCTTC	CASSPGQGGTGQFF
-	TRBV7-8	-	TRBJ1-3	TGTGCCAGCAGCCCCTCGGGGAGGAGCATAAACACCATATATTTT	CASSPSGRSINTIYF
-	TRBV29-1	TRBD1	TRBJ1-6	TGCAGCGTTGGGGACAGCGAGGGGTCACCCCTCCACTTT	CSVGDSEGSPLHF
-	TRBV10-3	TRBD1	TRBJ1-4	TGTGCCATCAGTGAAGGGGACAGGGGGCGCGAAAAACTGTTTTTT	CAISEGDRGREKLFF
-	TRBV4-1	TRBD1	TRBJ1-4	TGCGCCAGCAGCCAAGATGGGGCAACAGGGGGCGGTGAAAAACTGTTTTTT	CASSQDGATGGGEKLFF
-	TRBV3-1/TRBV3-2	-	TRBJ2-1	TGTGCCAGCAGCGTCGGGCGGGGTGTGGGTGAGCAGTTCTTC	CASSVGRGVGEQFF
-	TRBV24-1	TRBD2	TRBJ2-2	TGTGCCACCAGTGACCCTGGACTAGCCCCCGGGGAGCTGTTTTTT	CATSDPGLAPGELFF
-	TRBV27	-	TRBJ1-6	TGTGCCAGCAGTTTGTCCTTCGGGTCACCCCTCCACTTT	CASSLSFGSPLHF
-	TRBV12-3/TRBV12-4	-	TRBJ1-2	TGTGCCAGCAGTCTGAGGGTAGAGGGAGGGACCTTC	CASSLRVEGGTF
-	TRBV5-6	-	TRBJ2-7	TGTGCCAGCAGCTTGCGTCCGCGTCCTTCCTACGAGCAGTACTTC	CASSLRPRPSYEQYF
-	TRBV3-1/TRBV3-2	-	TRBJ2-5	TGTGCCAGCAGTCCACAGGCGTCGGGGACCCAGTACTTC	CASSPQASGTQYF
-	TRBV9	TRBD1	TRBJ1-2	TGTGCCAGCACCATGGACAGGGCCGCGGGCGGCTACACCTTC	CASTMDRAAGGYTF
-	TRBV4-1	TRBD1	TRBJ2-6	TGCGCCAGCAGCCCCGGACAGGGACCCTTATCTGGGGCCAACGTCCTGACTTTC	CASSPGQGPLSGANVLTF